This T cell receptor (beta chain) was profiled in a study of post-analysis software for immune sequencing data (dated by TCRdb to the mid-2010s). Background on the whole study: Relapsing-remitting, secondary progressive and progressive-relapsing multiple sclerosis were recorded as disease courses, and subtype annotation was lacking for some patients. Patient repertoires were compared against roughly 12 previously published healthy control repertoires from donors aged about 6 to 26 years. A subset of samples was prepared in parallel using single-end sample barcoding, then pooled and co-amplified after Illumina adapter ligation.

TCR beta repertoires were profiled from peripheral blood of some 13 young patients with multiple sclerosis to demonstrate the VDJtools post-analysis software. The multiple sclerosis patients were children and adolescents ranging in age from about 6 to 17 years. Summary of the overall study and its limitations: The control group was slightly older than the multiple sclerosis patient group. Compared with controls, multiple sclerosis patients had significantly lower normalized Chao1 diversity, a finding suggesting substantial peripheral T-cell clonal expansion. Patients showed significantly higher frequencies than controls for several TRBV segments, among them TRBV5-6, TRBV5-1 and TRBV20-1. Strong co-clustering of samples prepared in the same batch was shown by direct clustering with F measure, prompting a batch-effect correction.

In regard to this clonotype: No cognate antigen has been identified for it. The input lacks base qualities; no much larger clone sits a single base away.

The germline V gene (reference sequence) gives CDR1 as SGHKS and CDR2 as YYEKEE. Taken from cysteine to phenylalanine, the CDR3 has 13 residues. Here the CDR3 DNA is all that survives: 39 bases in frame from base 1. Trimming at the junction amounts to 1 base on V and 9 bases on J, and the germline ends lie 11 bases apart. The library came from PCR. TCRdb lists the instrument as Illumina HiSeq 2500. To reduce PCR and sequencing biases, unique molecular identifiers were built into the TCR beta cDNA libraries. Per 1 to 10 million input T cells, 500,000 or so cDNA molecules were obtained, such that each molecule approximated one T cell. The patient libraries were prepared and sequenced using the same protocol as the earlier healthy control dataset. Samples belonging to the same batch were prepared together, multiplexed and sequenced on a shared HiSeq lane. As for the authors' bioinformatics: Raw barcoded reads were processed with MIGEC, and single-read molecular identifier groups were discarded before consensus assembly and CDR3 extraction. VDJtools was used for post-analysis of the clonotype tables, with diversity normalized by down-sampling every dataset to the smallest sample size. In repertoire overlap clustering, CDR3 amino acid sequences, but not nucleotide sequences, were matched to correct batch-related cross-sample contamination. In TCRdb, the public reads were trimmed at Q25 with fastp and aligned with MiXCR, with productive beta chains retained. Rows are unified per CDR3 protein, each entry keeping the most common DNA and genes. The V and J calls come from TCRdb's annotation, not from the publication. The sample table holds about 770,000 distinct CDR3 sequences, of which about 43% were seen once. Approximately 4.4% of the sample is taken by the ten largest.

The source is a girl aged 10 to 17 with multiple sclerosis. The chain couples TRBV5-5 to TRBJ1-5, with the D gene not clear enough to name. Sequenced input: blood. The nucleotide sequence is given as TGTGCCAGCAGCTTGTCCTTCAGCCGGCCCCAGCATTTT. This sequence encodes CASSLSFSRPQHF.